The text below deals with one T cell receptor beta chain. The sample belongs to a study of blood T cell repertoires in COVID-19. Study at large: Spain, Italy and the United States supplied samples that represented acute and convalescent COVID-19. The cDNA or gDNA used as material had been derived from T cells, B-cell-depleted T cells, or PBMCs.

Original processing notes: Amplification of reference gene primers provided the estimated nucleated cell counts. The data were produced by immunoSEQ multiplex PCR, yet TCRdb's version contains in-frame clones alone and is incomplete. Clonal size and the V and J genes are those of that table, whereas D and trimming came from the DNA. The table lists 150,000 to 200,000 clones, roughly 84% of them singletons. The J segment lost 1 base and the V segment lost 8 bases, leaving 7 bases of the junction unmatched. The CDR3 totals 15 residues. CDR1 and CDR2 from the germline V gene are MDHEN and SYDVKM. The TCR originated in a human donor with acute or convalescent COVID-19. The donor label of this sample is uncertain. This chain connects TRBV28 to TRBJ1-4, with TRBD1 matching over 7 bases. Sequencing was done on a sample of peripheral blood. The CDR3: CASEGQALTNEKLFF. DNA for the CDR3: TGTGCCAGCGAAGGACAGGCGTTAACTAATGAAAAACTGTTTTTT.